One and the same sample provided the 10 T cell receptor beta chains below, sequenced in a study of CD8 T cells in Susac syndrome (dated by TCRdb to about 2019). Library construction relied on the immunoSEQ multiplex PCR assay. RNA was extracted using the RNeasy kit, and roughly 0.5 to 1 ug of the RNA was reverse transcribed with random hexamers. In TCRdb, the public reads were trimmed at Q25 with fastp and aligned with MiXCR, with productive beta chains retained. A single entry per CDR3 protein holds the most common genes and DNA from its merged rows. The sample data list 130,000 or so distinct CDR3 sequences, and 85% to 95% of these were observed just once. 0.11% of the sample rests with the top ten. The material sequenced was CD4+ T cells from PBMCs. The source of these receptors is a human donor with multiple sclerosis.

This clonotype was recorded once. CDR3 DNA: TGCGCCAGCAGCCGCGACTACGAGCAGTACTTC. This translates into CASSRDYEQYF. J is TRBJ2-7 and V is TRBV5-1, with no clear D. V was pared by 4 bases and J by 3 bases, with 5 bases between. This CDR3 is built from 11 residues. Germline-derived CDR1 and CDR2 are SGHRS and YFSETQ. The whole variable domain, filled in from reference TRBV5-1 and TRBJ2-7, reads KAGVTQTPRYLIKTRGQQVTLSCSPISGHRSVSWYQQTPGQGLQFLFEYFSETQRNKGNFPGRFSGRQFSNSRSEMNVSTLELGDSALYLCASSRDYEQYFGPGTRLTVT.

CDR3 nucleotide sequence: TGTGCCAGCAAAGGGGGATGGAACACCGGGGAGCTGTTTTTT. It is translated as CASKGGWNTGELFF. This sequence joins TRBV2 and TRBJ2-2; a weak D match, TRBD1 (6 bases). V gave up 7 bases and J gave up 1 base, with 10 bases separating them. The germline gives CDR1 SNHLY, CDR2 FYNNEI. The length of the CDR3 is 14 residues.

This clonotype appeared once. The chain is built from TRBV30 and TRBJ1-6; D is uncertain. The CDR3 consists of 13 residues. Germline CDR1 reads GTSNPN; CDR2 reads SVGIG (reference sequence). DNA of the CDR3: TGTGGGGAAGCGGAAACCTATAATTCACCCCTCCACTTT. Its protein product is CGEAETYNSPLHF.

The chain links TRBV5-1 to TRBJ2-2; D is unclear. Germline V gives CDR1 SGHRS, CDR2 YFSETQ. V was pared by 0 bases and J by 7 bases, with 7 bases between. There are 13 residues in the CDR3. The CDR3 bases are TGCGCCAGCAGCTTGGCCGTCCTCGGGGAGCTGTTTTTT. This gives the protein CASSLAVLGELFF.

The chain recombines TRBV3-1 with TRBJ1-2; D remains unclear. CDR3 length: 14 amino acids. Trimming pared 3 bases from V and 4 bases from J, leaving 12 bases between. Germline V CDR1 and CDR2: LGHDT, YNNKEL (reference sequence). This CDR3 is CASSHLKVPYGYTF. The CDR3 DNA reads TGTGCCAGCAGCCATCTGAAGGTCCCCTATGGCTACACCTTC.

The chain is built from TRBV2 and TRBJ2-1; 9 positions match TRBD2. The CDR3 is 15 residues long. Germline CDR1 reads SNHLY; CDR2 reads FYNNEI. Trimming removed 4 bases from V and 7 bases from J; junction bases left unmatched: 8. The CDR3 here is CASSGGLAGRNEQFF. The CDR3 DNA reads as TGTGCCAGCAGTGGAGGGCTAGCGGGGAGAAATGAGCAGTTCTTC.

The chain uses TRBV7-9 and TRBJ1-1, with TRBD1 as a possible D gene (6 bases). This CDR3 has 13 amino acids. Between the trimmed V and J ends, which lost 5 bases and 10 bases, there was a span of 17 bases. From germline, CDR1 is SEHNR and CDR2 FQNEAQ (reference sequence). The CDR3 DNA follows: TGTGCCAGCAGCCTAACGGAGGGACATGCAGCTTTCTTT. This translates into CASSLTEGHAAFF.

As DNA, the CDR3 is TGTGCCAGCAGAGCGGGACGGCGGTACCAAGAGACCCAGTACTTC. Translating it yields CASRAGRRYQETQYF. The gene calls are TRBV28 and TRBJ2-5, with TRBD2 identical over 7 bases. V dropped 6 bases and J dropped 0; count of bases not matched to a gene: 7. Germline CDR1 reads MDHEN; CDR2 reads SYDVKM. CDR3 length equals 15 residues.

This clonotype was picked up one time. This chain joins TRBV19 and TRBJ1-4; 7 nucleotides agree with TRBD1. The CDR3 length is 15 residues. V gave up 3 bases and J gave up 5 bases; unmatched junction bases: 6. CDR1 and CDR2 from the germline V gene are LNHDA and SQIVND (reference sequence). The CDR3 protein is CASSIGDRSNEKLFF. CDR3 DNA sequence: TGTGCCAGTAGTATTGGGGACAGAAGCAATGAAAAACTGTTTTTT.

V usage is TRBV28 and J usage is TRBJ2-7; TRBD1 aligns across 7 bases. J gave up 3 bases and V 4 bases, and 15 bases lay outside the gene matches. The length of the CDR3 is 17 residues. The germline V gene encodes CDR1 MDHEN and CDR2 SYDVKM. In DNA form, the CDR3 reads TGTGCCAGCAGTTATCTCCGATTCGACAGGGTGGGCTACGAGCAGTACTTC. Protein sequence: CASSYLRFDRVGYEQYF.